This TCR beta chain originates from a study of blood T cell repertoires in COVID-19. Study information: Acute-phase and convalescent COVID-19 samples originated in the United States, Italy and Spain. Sample material is recorded as cDNA or gDNA derived from T cells, B-cell-depleted T cells, or PBMCs.

Germline V lookup: CDR1 SGHTS, CDR2 YDEGEE. CDR3 length: 13 residues. Trimming left V 0 bases short and J 5 bases short, with 6 bases between. As handled by the study authors: Amplifying reference gene primers gave estimates of nucleated cell counts. Measured with immunoSEQ multiplex PCR; TCRdb has only the in-frame clones, and not every one. V and J calls and clone size are copied from that table; D and trimming were computed from the DNA. The table shows 650,000 to 800,000 clones, with approximately 90% occurring only once. The TCR sequence derives from a woman younger than 35 with acute or convalescent COVID-19. What was sequenced was peripheral blood. V usage is TRBV5-8 and J usage is TRBJ2-1; D gene uncertain. In DNA, the CDR3 is TGTGCCAGCAGCTTGGCAGTGGACAATGAGCAGTTCTTC. This codes for CASSLAVDNEQFF. The full variable domain, with the rest looked up from reference TRBV5-8 and TRBJ2-1, is EAGVTQSPTHLIKTRGQQATLRCSPISGHTSVYWYQQALGLGLQFLLWYDEGEERNRGNFPPRFSGRQFPNYSSELNVNALELEDSALYLCASSLAVDNEQFFGPGTRLTVL.